The text below deals with one TCR beta chain. Its antigen is currently not known. No quality values exist for individual bases; no much larger clone is one base distant. The sample belongs to a study of blood T cell repertoires in COVID-19 (dated by TCRdb to 2018 to 2020). Regarding the study in general: Samples from collaborators originated in the United States, Italy and Spain and spanned both the acute and convalescent phases of COVID-19. The samples were drawn from two sources: the first 160 participants of the ongoing ImmuneRACE study, and 950 to 1,500 subjects contributed by 6 global collaborators. Sample metadata almost always included a de-identified subject ID, COVID-19 status, age in years and sex. HLA class I and class II types, where available, came from metadata supplied by the sample provider rather than from assay-based typing. Subjects who had been exposed to COVID-19, were actively infected with it, or had recovered from it provided the deeply sampled blood TCRbeta repertoires that made up the dataset. The repertoires were made available in a free public database intended to serve as a resource for research on the immune response to SARS-CoV-2. The material from the prospective study consisted of cDNA or gDNA derived from T cells, B-cell-depleted T cells, or PBMCs.

TCRbeta CDR3 regions were amplified from genomic DNA by means of the immunoSEQ Assay, a bias-controlled multiplex PCR. In the authors' own workflow: The number of nucleated cells in each sample was estimated from the amplification of reference gene primers within the assay. To quantify the absolute abundance of each unique TCRbeta CDR3 rearrangement, sequence reads were collapsed and filtered. For each sample, productive Simpson clonality was calculated as the square root of Simpson's diversity index over productive rearrangements. Imported from immuneACCESS, the table was reduced by TCRdb to in-frame sequences with V and J called. These copies leave out some clones; in studies compared against another copy, an unresolved V gene accounts for under half, and the cause of the remainder is not known. V, J and clone size are those of that table, while D and trimming were read from the DNA. Across this sample there are tens of thousands of clones, with around 90% seen only once. The ten largest clones capture around 13% of the sample.

Trimming costs V 1 base and J 7 bases, and their ends lie 5 bases apart. The germline V gene gives CDR1 as SGHTS and CDR2 as YDEGEE. The CDR3, from cysteine to phenylalanine, totals 11 residues. Only CDR3 DNA is held: 33 bases, read in frame from base 1. What the study reported, not specific to this receptor: Clinical and demographic metadata were provided uncurated, with the amount varying by source and participant.

Whole blood was collected in K2EDTA tubes by collaborating institutions according to the institutions' own protocols. Collaborator samples were shipped for TCRbeta analysis as frozen whole blood, isolated PBMCs, or DNA extracted from either sample type. The chain was built from TRBV5-8 and TRBJ2-5; the D gene assignment is ambiguous. The sample taken for sequencing was peripheral blood. The receptor was isolated from an older man with active COVID-19. The nucleotide sequence is TGTGCCAGCAGCTTGTCCGGGACCCAGTACTTC. It is translated as CASSLSGTQYF.